This T cell receptor (beta chain) was recovered during a study of T cell repertoires in cytomegalovirus infection. Study-wide context: Recently described HLA-C-restricted plus well-studied HLA-B-restricted CMV epitopes were used. Study results and caveats: Carriage of CMV together with the relevant HLA was identifiable through cumulative public TCR beta family frequency.

The ends were cut back, 6 bases at V and 4 bases at J, with 21 bases in the middle. The germline gives CDR1 MDHEN, CDR2 SYDVKM. The CDR3 spans 16 residues. TCRdb recomputed calls from the reads with MiXCR, one row per CDR3 protein. The repertoire holds around 900,000 distinct CDR3 sequences, with around 32% as singletons. This clonotype appeared a few times. Its target is not known. The clonotype was recovered from a human donor in good health (CMV status not recorded). Some clones in this sample may be carry-over from other donors' samples. The material was cultured CD8+ T cells from PBMCs, obtained from culture after CMV antigen stimulation. The chain employs TRBV28 and TRBJ1-2; possible D gene TRBD1, 6 bases. CDR3 coding DNA: TGTGCCAGCAGATTTCACAGGGACGATCTTAGCTATGGCTACACCTTC. Translating it yields CASRFHRDDLSYGYTF.